These 21 T cell receptor beta chains originate from one sample sequenced in a study of response to subunit inactivated influenza vaccine. TCRdb recomputed calls from the RT-PCR reads with MiXCR, one row per CDR3 protein. This table holds hundreds of thousands of distinct CDR3 sequences, 12% found once. Sample: non-naive T cells sorted from PBMCs, taken around two weeks before vaccination. Receptor source: a man aged 45 to 65 who received an inactivated influenza vaccine.

The J gene is TRBJ2-5, the V gene TRBV12-3 or TRBV12-4; D is undetermined. The CDR3 length is 14 residues. V was pared by 3 bases and J by 0 bases, with 8 bases between. The CDR3 loop reads CASSFRVNQETQYF. The CDR3, as DNA: TGTGCCAGCAGTTTTCGGGTAAACCAAGAGACCCAGTACTTC.

This rearrangement joins TRBV7-2 to TRBJ2-5; the D call may be TRBD1 or TRBD2 (5 bases each). Germline V gives CDR1 SGHTA, CDR2 FQGNSA. The CDR3 covers 15 residues. The V and J ends lost 1 base and 4 bases respectively, with 13 bases between them. This chain's CDR3 is CASSLVGGSLETQYF. DNA of the CDR3: TGTGCCAGCAGCTTAGTTGGGGGATCACTAGAGACCCAGTACTTC. The whole variable domain, remainder taken from reference TRBV7-2 and TRBJ2-5, is GAGVSQSPSNKVTEKGKDVELRCDPISGHTALYWYRQSLGQGLEFLIYFQGNSAPDKSGLPSDRFSAERTGGSVSTLTIQRTQQEDSAVYLCASSLVGGSLETQYFGPGTRLLVL.

A few counts support this clonotype. The V call is TRBV20-1, the J call TRBJ2-3, with 7 nucleotides matching TRBD2. Trimming removed 5 bases from V and 6 bases from J; junction bases left unmatched: 14. The germline CDR1 and CDR2 sequences are DFQATT and SNEGSKA (reference sequence). The CDR3 is 15 residues long. In DNA, the CDR3 is TGCAGTGCTCCGAACAATCGCGAGGGAGGGGATACGCAGTATTTT. It encodes CSAPNNREGGDTQYF.

The chain recombines TRBV6-2 or TRBV6-3 with TRBJ2-1; D is tentatively TRBD1 or TRBD2 (5 bases each). Trimming took off 8 bases at V and 9 bases at J, with 8 bases between the two ends. The CDR3 has 10 amino acids. Looked up from germline, CDR1 is MNHEY and CDR2 is SVGEGT. CDR3 loop: CASGGFEQFF. CDR3 sequence (DNA): TGTGCCAGCGGGGGATTTGAGCAGTTCTTC.

This clonotype occurred a few times. The chain combines TRBV2 with TRBJ2-3; possible D gene TRBD1, 6 bases. CDR1 is SNHLY and CDR2 is FYNNEI in the germline V gene. Trimming pared 4 bases from V and 7 bases from J, leaving 12 bases between. This CDR3 has 13 amino acids. CDR3 bases: TGTGCCAGCAGTGGACAGGCCCTAAATACGCAGTATTTT. Amino acids: CASSGQALNTQYF.

There are many counts of this clonotype. J is TRBJ1-5 and V is TRBV7-9; D is unclear. CDR1 and CDR2 from the germline V gene are SEHNR and FQNEAQ (reference sequence). The V end was cut by 2 bases, the J end by 3 bases, with 8 bases between. This CDR3 contains 14 residues. The CDR3 nucleotides read TGTGCCAGCAGCTTAATCGGTTACAATCAGCCCCAGCATTTT. Its translation: CASSLIGYNQPQHF.

This clonotype was observed a few times. The chain carries TRBV20-1 and TRBJ2-7; D perhaps matches TRBD2 (6 bases). V was cut by 0 bases and J by 2 bases, with 17 bases left in between. The CDR3 runs to 16 residues. CDR1 and CDR2 (germline): DFQATT, SNEGSKA (reference sequence). The CDR3 is CSARELGSGLAYEQYF. In nucleotides, the CDR3 is TGCAGTGCTAGAGAGCTAGGAAGCGGGCTAGCCTACGAGCAGTACTTC.

This chain connects TRBV28 to TRBJ1-6, with TRBD1 matching 9 bases. V shed 8 bases and J 7 bases; nucleotides not matched to a gene: 6. Germline-derived CDR1 and CDR2 are MDHEN and SYDVKM. This CDR3 comprises 14 residues. The CDR3 region is CASGEGQGNSPLHF. DNA of the CDR3: TGTGCCAGCGGAGAAGGACAGGGGAATTCACCCCTCCACTTT.

This clonotype was counted a few times. J is TRBJ2-7 and V is TRBV30; weak D call: TRBD1 (6 bases). The V end lost 2 bases, the J end lost 3 bases, and 11 bases lay between the germline ends. CDR1 and CDR2 from the germline V gene are GTSNPN and SVGIG (reference sequence). The CDR3 extends over 13 amino acids. The CDR3 is CAWSWQGNYEQYF. The CDR3 coding sequence is TGTGCCTGGAGTTGGCAGGGGAACTACGAGCAGTACTTC. Together with reference TRBV30 and TRBJ2-7, the CDR3 gives the full variable domain: SQTIHQWPATLVQPVGSPLSLECTVEGTSNPNLYWYRQAAGRGLQLLFYSVGIGQISSEVPQNLSASRPQDRQFILSSKKLLLSDSGFYLCAWSWQGNYEQYFGPGTRLTVT.

This rearrangement joins TRBV29-1 to TRBJ1-1, with TRBD1 matching 7 bases. Germline lookup yields CDR1 SQVTM and CDR2 ANQGSEA. This CDR3 comprises 14 residues. After removal of 4 bases from V and 1 base from J, the junction contained 6 bases not matched to a gene. The CDR3: CSVGNRGGNTEAFF. Written as DNA, the CDR3 is TGCAGCGTTGGTAACAGGGGCGGGAACACTGAAGCTTTCTTT.

The chain employs TRBV24-1 and TRBJ2-7, with 9 bases identical to TRBD1. J was trimmed by 3 bases and V by 11 bases; bases with no gene match: 10. The CDR3 contains 14 residues. Germline CDR1 and CDR2: KGHDR and SFDVKD. The CDR3 region has the DNA TGTGCCAATGCCGGAACAGGGGGCTTCTACGAGCAGTACTTC. Protein product: CANAGTGGFYEQYF.

V gene TRBV6-1 combines with J gene TRBJ1-5, with D possibly matching TRBD1 (5 bases). CDR3 length: 14 amino acids. Trimming took 7 bases from V and 4 from J, leaving 14 bases between them. Germline loops: CDR1 MNHNS, CDR2 SASEGT. CDR3 DNA sequence: TGTGCCAGCATTGGGGCCGGAGCAAATCAGCCCCAGCATTTT. This sequence encodes CASIGAGANQPQHF.

This clonotype was found a few times. The chain has TRBV5-1 and TRBJ1-1; 8 bases agree with TRBD1. V trimming: 3 bases; J trimming: 0 bases; junction bases outside the gene matches: 7. CDR1 is SGHRS, CDR2 YFSETQ, per germline. The CDR3 is 16 amino acids. In DNA form, the CDR3 reads TGCGCCAGCAGCTCGGGACAGGAGTACATGAACACTGAAGCTTTCTTT. It encodes CASSSGQEYMNTEAFF.

This clonotype was picked up a small number of times. CDR3 sequence: CASSSGGGAQNTGELFF. CDR3 DNA sequence: TGTGCCAGCAGCTCGGGGGGTGGGGCTCAGAACACCGGGGAGCTGTTTTTT. The chain carries TRBV7-2 and TRBJ2-2, with 7 bases matching TRBD2. This CDR3 has 17 amino acids. In germline, CDR1 is SGHTA, CDR2 FQGNSA. Trimming at V came to 4 bases and at J to 1 base, leaving 9 bases not matched to a gene.

This sequence joins TRBV12-3 or TRBV12-4 and TRBJ1-6; tentatively, D is TRBD1 (5 bases). Trimming left V 6 bases short and J 3 bases short, with 18 bases between. The CDR3 consists of 17 residues. In nucleotides, the CDR3 is TGTGCCAGCAGAAACGGTTGGACAACCGACTATAATTCACCCCTCCACTTT. It encodes CASRNGWTTDYNSPLHF.

This clonotype was counted a few times. The rearrangement links TRBV6-2 or TRBV6-3 to TRBJ1-6; D is unresolved. Deletions cut 6 bases from V and 0 bases from J, with 12 bases between. CDR1 is MNHEY, CDR2 SVGEGT, per germline. The CDR3 runs to 16 residues. In nucleotides, the CDR3 is TGTGCCAGCAGATACGACGGTACCTCCTATAATTCACCCCTCCACTTT. Its protein is CASRYDGTSYNSPLHF.

This clonotype was counted only a few times. The rearrangement links TRBV7-9 to TRBJ1-2, with D perhaps matching TRBD1 (5 bases). Per the germline V gene, CDR1 is SEHNR and CDR2 is FQNEAQ (reference sequence). This CDR3 has 15 residues. Trimming removed 2 bases at V and 6 bases at J, with 16 bases between. CDR3 DNA: TGTGCCAGCAGCTTAAATGGAGGGCAGGGCCATGGCTACACCTTC. Translating it yields CASSLNGGQGHGYTF.

The chain is built from TRBV6-1 and TRBJ1-5; D perhaps matches TRBD1 (6 bases). The CDR3 spans 13 residues. V shed 7 bases and J shed 7 bases, with 14 bases lying between them. Germline loops: CDR1 MNHNS, CDR2 SASEGT. The CDR3 DNA reads TGTGCCAGCAAAAGGACAGCGGGACAGCCCCAGCATTTT. It yields the protein CASKRTAGQPQHF.

In this sample, this clonotype turned up many times. The genes are TRBV20-1 and TRBJ2-1; D remains ambiguous. The germline V gene has CDR1 DFQATT and CDR2 SNEGSKA (reference sequence). The CDR3 sequence is 12 residues long. The V end was cut by 4 bases, the J end by 5 bases, with 9 bases between. CDR3 amino acids: CSAKYTDNEQFF. In DNA form, the CDR3 reads TGCAGTGCTAAGTATACCGACAATGAGCAGTTCTTC.

In its sample, this clonotype was seen many times. The chain has TRBV5-6 and TRBJ2-3, with D possibly TRBD1 on 6 matching bases. From germline, CDR1 is SGHDT and CDR2 YYEEEE. The length of the CDR3 is 14 residues. V dropped 4 bases and J dropped 0 bases, with 9 bases sitting between them. The CDR3 is CASSRGTSTDTQYF. Here the CDR3 DNA reads TGTGCCAGCAGCAGGGGGACGAGCACAGATACGCAGTATTTT.

Only a few counts were recorded for this clonotype. The J gene is TRBJ1-5, the V gene TRBV7-2; no definite D call. Trimming pared 4 bases from V and 1 base from J, leaving 11 bases between. The CDR3 consists of 15 residues. Germline V lookup: CDR1 SGHTA, CDR2 FQGNSA. This chain's CDR3 is CASSYTTGSNQPQHF. In DNA, the CDR3 is TGTGCCAGCAGCTACACCACTGGGAGCAATCAGCCCCAGCATTTT.